This TCR beta chain appears in the sequencing data of a study of regulatory T cells in long-lasting Graves disease. Sample time point: newly diagnosed GD, antithyroid drugs for less than 3 months. PBMC-derived RNA was used for the TCR library. Study conclusions and caveats: With persistent disease, TRBV28, TRBJ1-2 and TRBJ2-5 were the favored segments.

With iRepertoire HTBI primers and Arm-PCR of CDR3 regions, TCR beta libraries were built. Per the original methods: In the combined samples, under 80 TRBV and 14 TRBJ segments were identified. MiXCR, run by TCRdb on the multiplex PCR reads, gives a single entry per CDR3 protein. It is TCRdb's table, rather than the study itself, that gives the V and J calls and clone size. The table has fewer than 500,000 distinct CDR3 sequences, around 15% seen once. Looked up from germline, CDR1 is LNHDA and CDR2 is SQIVND (reference sequence). V dropped 2 bases and J dropped 0 bases, with 13 bases sitting between them. The CDR3 is made up of 17 amino acids. As regards this clonotype: Antigen unknown.

This sample also appeared in a second study, on T cells in Graves' hyperthyroidism and ophthalmopathy. From that second work: Hyperthyroidism patients were newly diagnosed, had disease duration under 2 months, and were aged 18 to 65 years.

The sequence came from a man aged 35-49 years with Graves disease. The chain links TRBV19 to TRBJ2-2; D is possibly TRBD1 (6 bases). This specimen consisted of peripheral blood mononuclear cells (PBMCs), obtained at new diagnosis, from a patient treated with antithyroid drugs. CDR3 in amino acids: CASSIKRAGANTGELFF. CDR3 bases: TGTGCCAGTAGTATAAAACGGGCAGGGGCGAACACCGGGGAGCTGTTTTTT.